Here is one T cell receptor (beta chain) with its context. Using immunoSEQ multiplex PCR, the repertoire was profiled, and TCRdb retains in-frame clones only, with some absent. The repertoire holds about 73,000 clones, with 70% to 90% as singletons. With 4 bases removed from V and 3 bases from J, the gap between germline ends came to 10 bases. This CDR3 is 14 amino acids long. Germline CDR1 reads SEHNR; CDR2 reads FQNEAQ (reference sequence). This sample stems from a study of OX40 agonist ivuxolimab in advanced cancers. On the study more broadly: 40% to 50% of patients had received prior checkpoint inhibitor therapy. Two patients with cutaneous melanoma and one with hepatocellular carcinoma, three in total, showed partial responses.

Autoimmune disease history or systemic immunosuppression led to patients being barred. The sample was CD4+ or CD8+ T cells sorted from blood, taken in a trial of the OX40 agonist ivuxolimab. This TCR was recovered from an adult with an advanced solid tumor such as melanoma, head and neck, liver or kidney cancer. The chain carries TRBV7-9 and TRBJ1-5; D gene uncertain. The CDR3 coding sequence is TGTGCCAGCAGCTCGCGGACGGTCAATCAGCCCCAGCATTTT. Its protein product is CASSSRTVNQPQHF.